A selection of T cell receptor beta chains follows, all from one sample in a study of blood T cell repertoires in COVID-19. TCRdb's copy holds only in-frame clones and misses some; the assay was immunoSEQ multiplex PCR. This table has 200,000 to 300,000 clones, roughly 88% appearing once. Source material: PBMCs or T cells enriched from blood (not recorded which). These receptors were obtained from a middle-aged woman who had been exposed to COVID-19. Each CDR3 is given with its conserved first and last residue. A D gene is named only where the DNA matches it firmly. Size values are once, few and many counts, or a class for expanded clones, and some rows have none.

len	abundance	d_gene	v_gene	j_gene	CDR3nt	CDR3aa
14	NA	NA	TRBV19	TRBJ1-1	TGTGCCAGTAGTTTCGGTGGGCAGAACACTGAAGCTTTCTTT	CASSFGGQNTEAFF
12	NA	NA	TRBV7-2	TRBJ1-1	TGTGCCAGCAGCTCCCTGACACACGAAGCTTTCTTT	CASSSLTHEAFF
16	NA	TRBD2	TRBV14	TRBJ2-1	TGTGCCAGCAGCCACTTTATAGCGGGAGGTCGCAATGAGCAGTTCTTC	CASSHFIAGGRNEQFF
16	NA	TRBD1	TRBV27	TRBJ1-4	TGTGCCAGCAGTTTTACAACAGGGGCGAGGAGCGAAAAACTGTTTTTT	CASSFTTGARSEKLFF
13	NA	NA	TRBV6-5	TRBJ2-2	TGTGCCAGCAGCCCCGACAGGCCCGGGGAGCTGTTTTTT	CASSPDRPGELFF
21	NA	TRBD2	TRBV6-2/TRBV6-3	TRBJ2-1	TGTGCCAGCAGTCTACCTGACTGGACTAGCGGGGGGTCTGTTTCCTACAATGAGCAGTTCTTC	CASSLPDWTSGGSVSYNEQFF
13	few	NA	TRBV24-1	TRBJ1-5	TGTGCCACCAGTCGCCGGACAGATCAGCCCCAGCATTTT	CATSRRTDQPQHF
13	NA	NA	TRBV25-1	TRBJ1-2	TGTGCCAGCAGTGAAGTAGGGGAAGAAGGCTACACCTTC	CASSEVGEEGYTF
15	NA	TRBD1	TRBV5-4	TRBJ1-2	TGTGCCAGCAGGTATCAAGGGACAGGGGCCTATGGCTACACCTTC	CASRYQGTGAYGYTF
13	NA	NA	TRBV6-5	TRBJ2-3	TGTGCCAGCAGTTACACAGTCACAGATACGCAGTATTTT	CASSYTVTDTQYF
15	NA	TRBD2	TRBV3-1/TRBV3-2	TRBJ2-1	TGTGCCAGCAGCCAAGGGACTAGCGACTACAATGAGCAGTTCTTC	CASSQGTSDYNEQFF
12	NA	NA	TRBV15	TRBJ1-1	TGTGCCACCGGGGGGGTGAACACTGAAGCTTTCTTT	CATGGVNTEAFF
17	NA	NA	TRBV28	TRBJ2-7	TGTGCCAGCAGTTTATACTACGTTTGGGGGGACTCCTACGAGCAGTACTTC	CASSLYYVWGDSYEQYF
14	NA	NA	TRBV9	TRBJ1-2	TGTGCCAGCAGCGCTGGGGGGGTCGGCTATGGCTACACCTTC	CASSAGGVGYGYTF
15	NA	TRBD2	TRBV6-5	TRBJ2-5	TGTGCCAGCCACCCGGGTAGCGGGGATCTAGAGACCCAGTACTTC	CASHPGSGDLETQYF
15	NA	TRBD1	TRBV2	TRBJ2-1	TGTGCCAGCAGGTCGGACAGGGGAAGGATCCATGAGCAGTTCTTC	CASRSDRGRIHEQFF
16	NA	TRBD2	TRBV28	TRBJ2-1	TGTGCCAGCAGTTTAAACCTAGCGGGGGGTTACAATGAGCAGTTCTTC	CASSLNLAGGYNEQFF
15	NA	NA	TRBV28	TRBJ2-5	TGTGCCATCCAGAAAAAGGACTGGCACCAAGAGACCCAGTACTTC	CAIQKKDWHQETQYF
15	many	TRBD2	TRBV10-3	TRBJ2-3	TGTGCCATCAGTGTAGCGGGAGGTAGCACAGATACGCAGTATTTT	CAISVAGGSTDTQYF
16	NA	NA	TRBV7-8	TRBJ1-5	TGTGCCAGCAGCCTTGGGGGGATGAGAGCCTGGCAGCCCCAGCATTTT	CASSLGGMRAWQPQHF
13	NA	NA	TRBV2	TRBJ2-7	TGTGCCAGCAGGGACTGGCACTCCTACGAGCAGTACTTC	CASRDWHSYEQYF
11	once	NA	TRBV20-1	TRBJ2-7	TGCAGTGCTAGAGATCCCGACGAGCAGTACTTC	CSARDPDEQYF
15	NA	TRBD1	TRBV7-3	TRBJ1-2	TGTGCCAGCAGCCTCGCCGGGACAGCTTTCGATGGCTACACCTTC	CASSLAGTAFDGYTF
14	NA	NA	TRBV15	TRBJ2-1	TGTGCCACCAGCACGGAGAGGGTTAGGAATGAGCAGTTCTTC	CATSTERVRNEQFF
14	NA	NA	TRBV5-1	TRBJ2-7	TGCGCCAGCAGCTTGTTCGCGGGGAACTACGAGCAGTACTTC	CASSLFAGNYEQYF
16	NA	TRBD2	TRBV7-7	TRBJ2-1	TGTGCCAGCAGCCCTACTAGCGGGGGTGGAATAAGTGAGCAGTTCTTC	CASSPTSGGGISEQFF
12	once	TRBD1	TRBV28	TRBJ2-7	TGTGCCAGCAGCATAGGGGACAGGGCGGTTCTTTTC	CASSIGDRAVLF
12	NA	NA	TRBV3-1/TRBV3-2	TRBJ1-4	TGTGCCAGCAGCCAGGCCTCAGAAAAACTGTTTTTT	CASSQASEKLFF
14	once	TRBD1	TRBV9	TRBJ2-3	TGTGCCAGCAGCATTGGACAGGGTACAGATACGCAGTATTTT	CASSIGQGTDTQYF
17	NA	TRBD2	TRBV7-9	TRBJ2-6	TGTGCCAGCAGCACCGGGACTAGCGTCTCTGGGGCCAACGTCCTGACTTTC	CASSTGTSVSGANVLTF
15	NA	TRBD1	TRBV25-1	TRBJ2-5	TGTGCCAGCAGTGTTCCCGACAGGGAACAAGAGACCCAGTACTTC	CASSVPDREQETQYF
16	once	TRBD1	TRBV13	TRBJ2-7	TGTGCCAGCAGCCCCCCCCTCGGGACAGGGTCCCACGAGCAGTACTTC	CASSPPLGTGSHEQYF
15	NA	NA	TRBV19	TRBJ1-2	TGTGCCAGTAGTATAGCAGGGGACCATAACTATGGCTACACCTTC	CASSIAGDHNYGYTF
17	NA	NA	TRBV19	TRBJ2-4	TGTGCCAGTAGTATACAGGTGGGGCTTGGGGCCAAAAACATTCAGTACTTC	CASSIQVGLGAKNIQYF
15	NA	TRBD1	TRBV25-1	TRBJ2-1	TGTGCCAGCAGTGGAACAGGGGTAACCTACAATGAGCAGTTCTTC	CASSGTGVTYNEQFF
13	NA	NA	TRBV5-1	TRBJ1-1	TGCGCCAGCAGCCCCCGGAGTAACACTGAAGCTTTCTTT	CASSPRSNTEAFF
14	NA	NA	TRBV13	TRBJ1-1	TGTGCCAGCAGCTCCGGGGGTGACGGTCGGAAAGCTTTCTTT	CASSSGGDGRKAFF
19	NA	NA	TRBV7-6	TRBJ1-3	TGTGCCAGCAGCTTAGCGCGAGGTGGCAGGGGCTTCTCTGGAAACACCATATATTTT	CASSLARGGRGFSGNTIYF
15	NA	TRBD1	TRBV28	TRBJ1-4	TGTGCCAGCAGTTCTCCGGGACAGCGCAATGAAAAACTGTTTTTT	CASSSPGQRNEKLFF
11	once	NA	TRBV30	TRBJ1-1	TGTGCCTTCGCCCGGACAGCTGAAGCTTTCTTT	CAFARTAEAFF
14	NA	TRBD1	TRBV19	TRBJ2-7	TGTGCCAGTAGGTGGACAGGGGGTGCCTACGAGCAGTACTTC	CASRWTGGAYEQYF
11	NA	NA	TRBV30	TRBJ2-5	TGTGCCTGGAGTGAACGGGAGACCCAGTACTTC	CAWSERETQYF
16	many	TRBD2	TRBV4-2	TRBJ2-1	TGTGCCAGCAGCCAAGATCCGGGGGGCTCCTACAATGAGCAGTTCTTC	CASSQDPGGSYNEQFF
14	NA	NA	TRBV5-5	TRBJ1-1	TGTGCCAGCAGCCAAGCCCGGGGAGGCACTGAAGCTTTCTTT	CASSQARGGTEAFF
16	NA	TRBD2	TRBV7-3	TRBJ2-2	TGTGCCAGCAGCCCAACCGGGACTAGTTACACCGGGGAGCTGTTTTTT	CASSPTGTSYTGELFF
13	NA	NA	TRBV7-2	TRBJ1-2	TGTGCCAGCAGGCCTCCGGGTCTGAATGGCTACACCTTC	CASRPPGLNGYTF
17	NA	NA	TRBV21-1	TRBJ1-6	TGTGCCAGCAGCATCGACCAAGGAGGACAGGGGGTTTCACCCCTCCACTTT	CASSIDQGGQGVSPLHF
14	NA	NA	TRBV29-1	TRBJ1-5	TGCAGCGTAAATACTGGGGAGGGCAATCAGCCCCAGCATTTT	CSVNTGEGNQPQHF
16	NA	TRBD2	TRBV6-2/TRBV6-3	TRBJ2-1	TGTGCCAGCAGTTACCCCCACAGCGGGGGGAGCAATGAGCAGTTCTTC	CASSYPHSGGSNEQFF
16	few	TRBD2	TRBV4-1	TRBJ2-1	TGCGCCAGCAGCCAAGAGGGAAGCGGGGGTTACAATGAGCAGTTCTTC	CASSQEGSGGYNEQFF
14	NA	NA	TRBV4-1	TRBJ2-5	TGCGCCAGCAGCCACGTGGAGATCCAAGAGACCCAGTACTTC	CASSHVEIQETQYF
17	NA	NA	TRBV18	TRBJ1-5	TGTGCCAGCTCAATGGGGCAAGGGGCAGGGAGGAATCAGCCCCAGCATTTT	CASSMGQGAGRNQPQHF
14	NA	TRBD1	TRBV19	TRBJ2-5	TGTGCCAGTAGGGACAGGGATCTCCAAGAGACCCAGTACTTC	CASRDRDLQETQYF